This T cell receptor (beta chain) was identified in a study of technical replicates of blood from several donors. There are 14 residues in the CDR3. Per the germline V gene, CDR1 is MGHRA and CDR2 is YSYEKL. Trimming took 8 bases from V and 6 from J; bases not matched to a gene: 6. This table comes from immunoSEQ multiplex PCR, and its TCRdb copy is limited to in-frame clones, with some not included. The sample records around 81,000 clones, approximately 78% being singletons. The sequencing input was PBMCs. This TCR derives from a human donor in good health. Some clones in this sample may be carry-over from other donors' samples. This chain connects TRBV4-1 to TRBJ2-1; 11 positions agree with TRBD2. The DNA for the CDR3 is TGCGCCAGCTTAGGACTAGCGGGTGGCAATGAGCAGTTCTTC. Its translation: CASLGLAGGNEQFF.